The 7 T cell receptor beta chains reported below all come from one sample, sequenced in a study of T-cell memory formation after mild COVID-19. MiXCR, run by TCRdb on the 5' RACE reads, gives a single entry per CDR3 protein. Of roughly 280,000 distinct CDR3 sequences in the sample, 15% to 20% were seen once. The sample was PBMCs or a T cell subset sorted from them (not recorded which). All receptors come from a man in his late teens or twenties who had mild COVID-19 (a few samples of this study predate the infection). Cell type and time point are not known.

This clonotype showed up just a few times. The V call is TRBV20-1, the J call TRBJ2-5; TRBD2 aligns across 9 bases. Germline V gene data show CDR1 as DFQATT and CDR2 as SNEGSKA (reference sequence). This CDR3 has 15 amino acids. Trimming took 3 bases from V and 2 from J; bases not matched to a gene: 7. The CDR3 DNA reads as TGCAGTGCTAGGAATAGCGGGGGCTCTCAAGAGACCCAGTACTTC. Translating it yields CSARNSGGSQETQYF.

This clonotype was counted many times. The chain has TRBV12-3 or TRBV12-4 and TRBJ2-3, with 7 positions matching TRBD2. Trimming cost V 5 bases and J 0 bases; bases outside gene matches: 8. The CDR3 contains 16 residues. As DNA, the CDR3 is TGTGCCAGCAGTCGCTTGACAGCGGGGAGCACAGATACGCAGTATTTT. Residues: CASSRLTAGSTDTQYF.

This clonotype occurred a few times. The chain links TRBV20-1 to TRBJ2-7; D assignment may be TRBD1 or TRBD2 (6 bases each). CDR1 DFQATT and CDR2 SNEGSKA come from the germline V gene (reference sequence). This CDR3 contains 13 residues. V lost 4 bases and J 1 base, leaving 11 bases between the germline ends. The CDR3 loop reads CSANPGASYEQYF. CDR3 DNA: TGCAGTGCTAACCCGGGGGCGTCCTACGAGCAGTACTTC.

This sequence joins TRBV5-6 and TRBJ2-2; D remains unclear. Trimming removed 4 bases from V and 2 bases from J, with 12 bases in between. The CDR3 has 15 residues. The germline V gene has CDR1 SGHDT and CDR2 YYEEEE. The CDR3 DNA sequence: TGTGCCAGCAGCCTCCTGGCCCCCAACACCGGGGAGCTGTTTTTT. Translated, it gives CASSLLAPNTGELFF.

Many counts were recorded for this clonotype. The chain joins TRBV7-2 to TRBJ2-5; TRBD2 agrees at 7 bases. V dropped 3 bases and J dropped 7; count of bases not matched to a gene: 5. The germline V gene has CDR1 SGHTA and CDR2 FQGNSA. The CDR3 loop spans 13 amino acids. CDR3 in amino acids: CASSFGTGGTQYF. CDR3 DNA: TGTGCCAGCAGCTTCGGGACGGGGGGGACCCAGTACTTC. Full variable domain (remainder filled in from reference TRBV7-2 and TRBJ2-5): GAGVSQSPSNKVTEKGKDVELRCDPISGHTALYWYRQSLGQGLEFLIYFQGNSAPDKSGLPSDRFSAERTGGSVSTLTIQRTQQEDSAVYLCASSFGTGGTQYFGPGTRLLVL.

The gene calls are TRBV30 and TRBJ2-1; D possibly uses TRBD1 or TRBD2 (5 bases each). Trimming pared 5 bases from V and 8 bases from J, leaving 19 bases between. This CDR3 spans 14 amino acids. Germline lookup yields CDR1 GTSNPN and CDR2 SVGIG (reference sequence). DNA of the CDR3: TGTGCCTGGGCAAGGGACCTCAACTCCCATGAGCAGTTCTTC. Translating gives CAWARDLNSHEQFF.

There are a few counts of this clonotype. V gene TRBV20-1 combines with J gene TRBJ1-2; no clear D gene. The CDR3 sequence is 11 residues long. Trimming cost V 5 bases and J 4 bases, with 8 bases left between them. Germline V gene lookup returns CDR1 DFQATT and CDR2 SNEGSKA (reference sequence). As DNA, the CDR3 is TGCAGTGCTCGAACAGCCTATGGCTACACCTTC. It specifies CSARTAYGYTF.